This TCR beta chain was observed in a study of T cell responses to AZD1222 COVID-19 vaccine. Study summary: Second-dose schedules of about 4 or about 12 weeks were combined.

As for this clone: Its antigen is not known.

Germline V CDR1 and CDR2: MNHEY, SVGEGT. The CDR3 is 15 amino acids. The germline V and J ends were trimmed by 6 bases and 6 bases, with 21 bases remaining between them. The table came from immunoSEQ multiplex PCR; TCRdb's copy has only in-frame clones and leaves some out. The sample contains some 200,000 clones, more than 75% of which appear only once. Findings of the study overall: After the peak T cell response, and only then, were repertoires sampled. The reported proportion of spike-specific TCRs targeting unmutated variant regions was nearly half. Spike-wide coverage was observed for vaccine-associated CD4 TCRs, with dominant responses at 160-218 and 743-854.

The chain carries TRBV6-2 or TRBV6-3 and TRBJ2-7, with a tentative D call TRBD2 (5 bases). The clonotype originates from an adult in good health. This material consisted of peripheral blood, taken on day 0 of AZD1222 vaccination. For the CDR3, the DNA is TGTGCCAGCAGCTTCTCCGGACTCACTAGGAGCGAGCAGTACTTC. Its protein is CASSFSGLTRSEQYF.